One and the same sample provided the 20 T cell receptor beta chains below, sequenced in a study of cytomegalovirus exposure and HLA in healthy donors. TCRdb's table, derived via immunoSEQ multiplex PCR, lists solely in-frame clones and lacks some. The sample lists more than 120,000 clones; roughly 87% were seen once. Sequenced: PBMCs. These receptor sequences come from a man in his late teens or twenties in good health and CMV-seropositive.

There are a few counts of this clone. V is TRBV19 and J is TRBJ2-3; D not certain. The CDR3 length is 13 residues. V shed 6 bases and J shed 3 bases, with 10 bases lying between them. The germline V gene encodes CDR1 LNHDA and CDR2 SQIVND (reference sequence). DNA for the CDR3: TGTGCCAGTAGGAGCCGGAGAACAGATACGCAGTATTTT. This translates into CASRSRRTDTQYF.

V usage is TRBV18 and J usage is TRBJ1-4; 9 nucleotides match TRBD1. The germline V gene encodes CDR1 KGHSH and CDR2 LQKENI. The V and J ends lost 3 bases and 2 bases, in that order; junction bases with no gene match: 4. This CDR3 contains 16 residues. CDR3 DNA: TGTGCCAGCTCACCCCGGACAGGGGTTACTAATGAAAAACTGTTTTTT. It encodes CASSPRTGVTNEKLFF.

The chain is built from TRBV7-8 and TRBJ1-4; 7 bases align to TRBD1. Germline V gene lookup returns CDR1 SGHVS and CDR2 FQNEAQ. J lost 0 bases, V lost 5 bases, and 6 bases had no gene match. The CDR3 sequence is 16 residues long. CDR3 region: CASSRSGTATNEKLFF. The DNA of the CDR3 is TGTGCCAGCAGCCGTAGCGGGACAGCAACTAATGAAAAACTGTTTTTT.

The CDR3 DNA follows: TGCGCCAGCAGCTCGGGACAGAAAGAGACCCAGTACTTC. Translating gives CASSSGQKETQYF. The chain joins TRBV5-1 to TRBJ2-5; 7 bases align to TRBD1. Trimming removed 3 bases from V and 3 bases from J; junction bases left unmatched: 2. Germline V gene data show CDR1 as SGHRS and CDR2 as YFSETQ. The CDR3 runs 13 residues.

The chain carries TRBV9 and TRBJ2-3; TRBD1 might be the D (5 bases). Germline assignment: CDR1 SGDLS and CDR2 YYNGEE. The CDR3 is 13 residues long. The V and J ends lost 0 bases and 6 bases respectively, with 8 bases between them. CDR3: CASSVVQGDTQYF. The CDR3 DNA sequence: TGTGCCAGCAGCGTAGTCCAGGGCGATACGCAGTATTTT.

This clone appeared a single time. The rearrangement joins TRBV27 to TRBJ2-2; D is perhaps TRBD2 (6 bases). The CDR3 length is 16 residues. Germline lookup yields CDR1 MNHEY and CDR2 SMNVEV (reference sequence). Deletions cut 5 bases from V and 4 bases from J, with 17 bases between. The CDR3 DNA reads as TGTGCCAGCAGTAACTACCCGGGACTTGGCACCGGGGAGCTGTTTTTT. This sequence encodes CASSNYPGLGTGELFF.

The CDR3 nucleotides are TGTGCCAGCAGCCTATCCAACTACAGGGGTGAAGCTTTCTTT. Translating gives CASSLSNYRGEAFF. The V and J genes are TRBV2 and TRBJ1-1; 7 bases agree with TRBD1. In germline, CDR1 is SNHLY, CDR2 FYNNEI. The ends lost 6 bases at V and 7 bases at J; junction bases unmatched: 11. The CDR3 length is 14 residues.

This chain links TRBV6-4 with TRBJ2-6; D not resolved. CDR1 is MRHNA, CDR2 SNTAGT, per germline. The CDR3 is made up of 16 amino acids. V lost 3 bases and J lost 0, with 9 bases in between. CDR3 protein: CASSESVSSGANVLTF. DNA of the CDR3: TGTGCCAGCAGTGAATCCGTCAGCTCTGGGGCCAACGTCCTGACTTTC.

The chain recombines TRBV6-5 with TRBJ1-4, with a possible D match to TRBD1 (5 bases). V dropped 0 bases and J dropped 8 bases, with 13 bases sitting between them. Germline V gene lookup returns CDR1 MNHEY and CDR2 SVGAGI. The CDR3 contains 15 residues. The CDR3 sequence is CASSYSGRRGEKLFF. For the CDR3, the DNA is TGTGCCAGCAGTTACTCCGGCCGGAGGGGAGAAAAACTGTTTTTT.

This chain uses TRBV7-8 with TRBJ2-5, with 8 bases lining up with TRBD2. The length of the CDR3 is 12 residues. With 5 bases clipped from V and 4 bases from J, the junction kept 0 bases outside the gene matches. Germline V gene lookup returns CDR1 SGHVS and CDR2 FQNEAQ. The CDR3 region is CASSRGGETQYF. The CDR3 nucleotides are TGTGCCAGCAGCCGGGGGGGAGAGACCCAGTACTTC.

The chain recombines TRBV28 with TRBJ2-7; no firm D call. The V end was cut by 7 bases, the J end by 3 bases, with 16 bases between. CDR1 MDHEN and CDR2 SYDVKM come from the germline V gene. The CDR3 covers 14 residues. CDR3: CASNLDTLGYEQYF. The CDR3 DNA reads TGTGCCAGCAATCTTGACACCCTGGGCTACGAGCAGTACTTC. Combining the CDR3 with reference TRBV28 and TRBJ2-7 gives the whole variable domain DVKVTQSSRYLVKRTGEKVFLECVQDMDHENMFWYRQDPGLGLRLIYFSYDVKMKEKGDIPEGYSVSREKKERFSLILESASTNQTSMYLCASNLDTLGYEQYFGPGTRLTVT.

This chain uses TRBV9 with TRBJ1-1; 7 nucleotides align to TRBD1. The CDR3 runs to 15 residues. V was clipped by 4 bases and J by 1 base; unmatched bases: 7. Germline V lookup: CDR1 SGDLS, CDR2 YYNGEE. The CDR3 loop reads CASSPSGTENTEAFF. The CDR3 coding sequence is TGTGCCAGCAGCCCCTCCGGGACAGAGAACACTGAAGCTTTCTTT.

The chain uses TRBV5-6 and TRBJ2-5, with D possibly TRBD2 on 7 matching bases. The germline V gene encodes CDR1 SGHDT and CDR2 YYEEEE. The CDR3 has 13 amino acids. V dropped 4 bases and J dropped 5 bases, with 12 bases sitting between them. CDR3 region: CASSRGRGETQYF. The CDR3 nucleotides read TGTGCCAGCAGCCGGGGGCGGGGGGAGACCCAGTACTTC.

This clone showed up just once. This chain uses TRBV7-9 with TRBJ1-2; TRBD1 might be the D (5 bases). CDR3 size: 12 residues. Germline CDR1 is SEHNR and CDR2 is FQNEAQ (reference sequence). Trimming took off 5 bases at V and 6 bases at J, with 10 bases between the two ends. CDR3 coding DNA: TGTGCCAGCAGCCGCTCGGGGGATGGCTACACCTTC. This gives the protein CASSRSGDGYTF. The full variable domain, completed using reference TRBV7-9 and TRBJ1-2, is DTGVSQNPRHKITKRGQNVTFRCDPISEHNRLYWYRQTLGQGPEFLTYFQNEAQLEKSRLLSDRFSAERPKGSFSTLEIQRTEQGDSAMYLCASSRSGDGYTFGSGTRLTVV.

The genes are TRBV2 and TRBJ1-3; TRBD1 matches at 7 bases. The CDR3 consists of 13 residues. Germline CDR1 and CDR2: SNHLY and FYNNEI. V trimming: 4 bases; J trimming: 5 bases; junction bases outside the gene matches: 2. The CDR3 bases are TGTGCCAGCAGTGCACAGGGGAGAAACACCATATATTTT. Translated: CASSAQGRNTIYF.

The rearrangement joins TRBV7-9 to TRBJ1-3; D remains ambiguous. The CDR3 has 14 residues. Trimming pared 5 bases from V and 1 base from J, leaving 9 bases between. Germline V gene sequence: CDR1 SEHNR, CDR2 FQNEAQ (reference sequence). CDR3 loop: CASSARRSGNTIYF. The CDR3 DNA sequence: TGTGCCAGCAGCGCACGGAGATCTGGAAACACCATATATTTT.

This clone showed up just once. V and J are TRBV28 and TRBJ1-6; D gene ambiguous. V shed 5 bases and J shed 0 bases, with 8 bases lying between them. Germline CDR1 reads MDHEN; CDR2 reads SYDVKM. This CDR3 is built from 15 residues. The CDR3 DNA sequence: TGTGCCAGCAGTACAACAGCCTCCTATAATTCACCCCTCCACTTT. Protein: CASSTTASYNSPLHF. Complete variable domain (other parts from reference TRBV28 and TRBJ1-6): DVKVTQSSRYLVKRTGEKVFLECVQDMDHENMFWYRQDPGLGLRLIYFSYDVKMKEKGDIPEGYSVSREKKERFSLILESASTNQTSMYLCASSTTASYNSPLHFGNGTRLTVT.

The chain recombines TRBV7-6 with TRBJ1-3; unclear D gene. CDR3 length: 13 amino acids. From germline, CDR1 is SGHVS and CDR2 FNYEAQ. The germline V and J ends were trimmed by 6 bases and 4 bases, with 10 bases remaining between them. CDR3 amino acids: CASSSDSGNTIYF. The CDR3 DNA follows: TGTGCCAGCAGTTCCGACTCGGGAAACACCATATATTTT.

The rearrangement joins TRBV5-1 to TRBJ1-6; tentatively, D is TRBD1 (5 bases). The length of the CDR3 is 15 residues. The V gene lost 0 bases and the J gene lost 7 bases, with 11 bases spanning the gap. CDR1 SGHRS and CDR2 YFSETQ come from the germline V gene. CDR3 nucleotide sequence: TGCGCCAGCAGCTTGGCCGGGGGAAAGAATTCACCCCTCCACTTT. Protein sequence: CASSLAGGKNSPLHF.

The gene calls are TRBV28 and TRBJ1-2, with TRBD1 matching 7 bases. Per the germline V gene, CDR1 is MDHEN and CDR2 is SYDVKM. The CDR3 contains 13 residues. J gave up 7 bases and V 3 bases, and 5 bases lay outside the gene matches. The CDR3 protein is CASSLGQGVGYTF. The CDR3 nucleotides read TGTGCCAGCAGTTTGGGGCAGGGGGTTGGCTACACCTTC.